This record looks at one T cell receptor beta chain sequence and its context. The antigen remains undetermined. V dropped 4 bases and J dropped 0; count of bases not matched to a gene: 12. The germline CDR1 and CDR2 sequences are SGHRS and YFSETQ. The CDR3 sequence is 18 residues long. TCRdb's copy holds only in-frame clones and misses some; the assay was immunoSEQ multiplex PCR. The table records more than 85,000 clones, around 93% of them present only once. The record originates from a study of cytomegalovirus exposure and HLA in healthy donors. Notes on the study in general: According to reports, the classifier identified cytomegalovirus status with high specificity and sensitivity.

V gene TRBV5-1 combines with J gene TRBJ2-3; 9 bases align to TRBD2. The source material was PBMCs. The TCR comes from a woman in her twenties or thirties in good health and CMV-seropositive. The CDR3 DNA reads as TGCGCCAGCAGCAAGGGGAGCCTAGCGGGAATAAGCACAGATACGCAGTATTTT. Its protein product is CASSKGSLAGISTDTQYF.